This T cell receptor beta chain emerged from a study of shared clonotypes between healthy human individuals. Worth noting for this clone: Its antigen is not known.

Study-level results: Few donors limited the genetic and exposure-history diversity represented.

In the naive CD8 group, cells lacked CD45RO and were positively selected for CCR7, so terminally differentiated effector memory CD45RA+ cells were left out. An assay was performed, and its level was deep. Libraries were prepared by immunoSEQ multiplex PCR; TCRdb keeps only in-frame clonotypes and omits some of them. Found here are some 2,000,000 clones, about 94% of them singletons; the top ten hold roughly 1.1%. Input material: naive CD8+ T cells sorted from blood. The receptor was isolated from a man aged 18 to 30 in good health.

The CDR3 DNA sequence: TGTGCCAGCACTACTAGCGGGGGGGCCCATTCCGAGCAGTACTTC. The encoded protein is CASTTSGGAHSEQYF. The genes are TRBV2 and TRBJ2-7; 13 nucleotides agree with TRBD2. CDR3 length equals 15 residues. V was clipped by 7 bases and J by 6 bases; unmatched bases: 9. Germline CDR1 is SNHLY and CDR2 is FYNNEI.